Below, 27 T cell receptor beta chains from the same sample are listed, as sequenced in a study of CD8 T cells in Susac syndrome. RNA totalling 0.5 to 1 ug underwent reverse transcription with random hexamers. TCRdb processed the immunoSEQ multiplex PCR reads anew with MiXCR; each CDR3 protein has one entry. The repertoire consists of around 120,000 distinct CDR3 sequences, with approximately 94% occurring once and the leading ten covering over 0.1%. Material: CD4+ T cells from PBMCs. These receptors came from a human donor with multiple sclerosis.

The chain has TRBV10-3 and TRBJ2-7; TRBD2 aligns across 14 bases. The CDR3 has 15 residues. CDR1 ENHRY and CDR2 SYGVKD come from the germline V gene. The V gene end was trimmed by 4 bases and the J gene end by 3 bases; junction bases not matched to a gene: 2. The CDR3 is CAISVGTSGGYEQYF. The CDR3 DNA is TGTGCCATCAGTGTAGGGACTAGCGGGGGCTACGAGCAGTACTTC.

V and J are TRBV29-1 and TRBJ2-5; 7 bases are a match to TRBD1. This CDR3 comprises 13 residues. The V and J ends lost 5 bases and 2 bases, in that order; junction bases with no gene match: 5. The V gene's germline CDR1 is SQVTM and CDR2 ANQGSEA. CDR3: CSVRGQLQETQYF. The CDR3 DNA sequence: TGCAGCGTTCGGGGACAGCTACAAGAGACCCAGTACTTC.

This chain connects TRBV5-6 to TRBJ1-1; 8 positions agree with TRBD1. The germline V gene has CDR1 SGHDT and CDR2 YYEEEE. The CDR3 has 13 amino acids. Unmatched junction bases numbered 13, after V lost 7 bases and J lost 11 bases. The CDR3 loop is CASGIGQGAEAFF. In DNA form, the CDR3 reads TGTGCCAGCGGTATAGGACAGGGCGCAGAGGCTTTCTTT.

The table lists this clonotype with a count of one. The chain couples TRBV2 to TRBJ2-5; D may be TRBD1 (5 bases). From germline, CDR1 is SNHLY and CDR2 FYNNEI. This CDR3 comprises 13 residues. Trimming removed 3 bases from V and 7 bases from J, with 12 bases in between. The CDR3 nucleotides read TGTGCCAGCAGTGAGGACACGTCCGGGACCCAGTACTTC. Translation gives CASSEDTSGTQYF. Supplemented by reference TRBV2 and TRBJ2-5, the full variable domain reads EPEVTQTPSHQVTQMGQEVILRCVPISNHLYFYWYRQILGQKVEFLVSFYNNEISEKSEIFDDQFSVERPDGSNFTLKIRSTKLEDSAMYFCASSEDTSGTQYFGPGTRLLVL.

V is TRBV4-3 and J is TRBJ2-7; D remains ambiguous. The V end was cut by 0 bases, the J end by 5 bases, with 8 bases between. The CDR3 loop spans 13 amino acids. In germline, CDR1 is LGHNA, CDR2 YSLEER. CDR3 sequence (DNA): TGCGCCAGCAGCCAAGATCTAAGCGACGAGCAGTACTTC. Its protein product is CASSQDLSDEQYF.

CDR3 sequence: CSVSTPYNEQFF. DNA of the CDR3: TGCAGCGTTTCCACACCTTACAATGAGCAGTTCTTC. This chain joins TRBV29-1 and TRBJ2-1; D gene ambiguous. V lost 5 bases and J 4 bases, leaving 9 bases between the germline ends. Germline CDR1 SQVTM, CDR2 ANQGSEA. The CDR3 sequence is 12 residues long.

This sequence joins TRBV10-3 and TRBJ2-4; D is possibly TRBD2 (5 bases). The CDR3 consists of 13 residues. The V gene's germline CDR1 is ENHRY and CDR2 SYGVKD. V lost 10 bases and J lost 3, with 13 bases in between. The CDR3 protein is CATKEVGKNIQYF. The CDR3 nucleotides are TGTGCCACCAAGGAGGTGGGCAAAAACATTCAGTACTTC.

The chain couples TRBV18 to TRBJ2-7; 7 bases fit TRBD1. This CDR3 comprises 12 residues. V was pared by 5 bases and J by 6 bases, with 4 bases of the junction left unmatched. In germline, CDR1 is KGHSH, CDR2 LQKENI. CDR3: CASSSDRVEQYF. The CDR3 region has the DNA TGTGCCAGCTCATCCGACAGGGTCGAGCAGTACTTC.

The V call is TRBV19, the J call TRBJ1-3; no firm D call. The CDR3 runs to 14 residues. Germline V lookup: CDR1 LNHDA, CDR2 SQIVND (reference sequence). V gave up 7 bases and J gave up 0 bases, with 10 bases separating them. CDR3 residues: CASTGRNSGNTIYF. The CDR3 DNA follows: TGTGCCAGTACAGGACGGAACTCTGGAAACACCATATATTTT.

A few counts support this clonotype. This chain uses TRBV29-1 with TRBJ1-1; no definite D call. This CDR3 contains 10 residues. Per germline, CDR1 SQVTM and CDR2 ANQGSEA. With 4 bases removed from V and 1 base from J, the gap between germline ends came to 1 base. The CDR3 spells CSVANTEAFF. CDR3 coding DNA: TGCAGCGTTGCGAACACTGAAGCTTTCTTT.

The CDR3 reads CASSPFTGYGRETQYF. For the CDR3, the DNA is TGCGCCAGCAGCCCTTTTACAGGGTATGGAAGGGAGACCCAGTACTTC. The chain has TRBV4-1 and TRBJ2-5, with D possibly TRBD1 on 6 matching bases. Trimming cost V 4 bases and J 5 bases, with 20 bases left between them. The germline V gene encodes CDR1 MGHRA and CDR2 YSYEKL. The CDR3 consists of 16 residues.

This clonotype was seen a single time. The rearrangement uses TRBV12-3 or TRBV12-4 and TRBJ1-3; D gene uncertain. The CDR3 covers 14 residues. Between the trimmed V and J ends, which lost 5 bases and 0 bases, there was a span of 8 bases. The CDR3 here is CASSLPISGNTIYF. For the CDR3, the DNA is TGTGCCAGCAGTCTCCCCATCTCTGGAAACACCATATATTTT.

This CDR3 is CASSPKTGPGTEAFF. CDR3 in DNA: TGCGCCAGCAGCCCGAAAACAGGCCCGGGGACTGAAGCTTTCTTT. The chain links TRBV4-3 to TRBJ1-1, with D maybe TRBD1 (5 bases). Trimming stripped 4 bases from V and 5 bases from J, with 17 bases between. Germline V gives CDR1 LGHNA, CDR2 YSLEER. The CDR3 loop spans 15 amino acids.

This clonotype was seen once. The V gene is TRBV6-5, the J gene TRBJ2-1, with 10 bases that match TRBD1. Germline V CDR1 and CDR2: MNHEY, SVGAGI. This CDR3 comprises 19 residues. The ends lost 0 bases at V and 1 base at J; junction bases unmatched: 9. In DNA form, the CDR3 reads TGTGCCAGCAGTTACTCGGGACAGGGGATACAGGGATCCTACAATGAGCAGTTCTTC. Its translation: CASSYSGQGIQGSYNEQFF.

V usage is TRBV18 and J usage is TRBJ1-2, with D uncertain. Germline loops: CDR1 KGHSH, CDR2 LQKENI. V gave up 0 bases and J gave up 7 bases, with 6 bases separating them. There are 12 residues in the CDR3. The CDR3 DNA is TGTGCCAGCTCACCACCAATGGGTGGCTACACCTTC. As protein: CASSPPMGGYTF. The complete variable domain, with remaining parts taken from reference TRBV18 and TRBJ1-2, reads NAGVMQNPRHLVRRRGQEARLRCSPMKGHSHVYWYRQLPEEGLKFMVYLQKENIIDESGMPKERFSAEFPKEGPSILRIQQVVRGDSAAYFCASSPPMGGYTFGSGTRLTVV.

This clonotype has only one observation. V usage is TRBV21-1 and J usage is TRBJ2-7; TRBD1, the D gene given by the table, was not confirmed from the DNA. TRBV21-1 is a pseudogene locus. CDR3 length equals 13 residues. CDR3 in DNA: TGTGCCAGCAGGAGGACAGGTCCCTACGAGCAGTACTTC. It yields the protein CASRRTGPYEQYF.

The chain recombines TRBV6-6 with TRBJ2-5, with TRBD1 matching over 8 bases. V shed 8 bases and J 5 bases; nucleotides not matched to a gene: 7. Germline-derived CDR1 and CDR2 are MNHNY and SVGAGI (reference sequence). The CDR3 is made up of 13 amino acids. The CDR3 nucleotides read TGTGCCAGCGGTACAGGGGGTTCGGAGACCCAGTACTTC. Encoded protein: CASGTGGSETQYF.

The chain has TRBV5-1 and TRBJ2-7; no clear D. This CDR3 region has 12 residues. V lost 0 bases and J 7 bases, leaving 8 bases between the germline ends. The germline V gene encodes CDR1 SGHRS and CDR2 YFSETQ. The chain's CDR3 is CASSLGAAEQYF. The CDR3 DNA reads TGCGCCAGCAGCTTGGGGGCGGCTGAGCAGTACTTC.

The V and J genes are TRBV6-1 and TRBJ2-6; TRBD1 agrees at 12 bases. CDR1 is MNHNS and CDR2 is SASEGT in the germline V gene. The CDR3 is made up of 18 amino acids. Trimming took 5 bases from V and 2 from J; bases not matched to a gene: 7. Here the CDR3 DNA reads TGTGCCAGCAGTCCCGCCGGGACAGGGGGCGCTGGGGCCAACGTCCTGACTTTC. Its protein is CASSPAGTGGAGANVLTF.

The chain joins TRBV27 to TRBJ1-1, with D perhaps matching TRBD1 (5 bases). CDR1 is MNHEY, CDR2 SMNVEV, per germline (reference sequence). CDR3 length: 15 residues. Trimming pared 5 bases from V and 5 bases from J, leaving 18 bases between. The CDR3 here is CASSLTSGSGTEAFF. In DNA, the CDR3 is TGTGCCAGCAGTCTCACCTCAGGGTCGGGTACTGAAGCTTTCTTT.

This sequence joins TRBV30 and TRBJ1-2; the match to TRBD1 covers 10 bases. With V trimmed by 0 bases and J by 8 bases, 6 bases remained unmatched. CDR3 length equals 14 residues. Germline-derived CDR1 and CDR2 are GTSNPN and SVGIG (reference sequence). The CDR3 nucleotides read TGTGCCTGGAGTGTACGACAGGGGGCAGAGGGCTACACCTTC. Translated: CAWSVRQGAEGYTF.

The genes are TRBV27 and TRBJ2-7; 10 nucleotides align to TRBD1. The CDR3 is 16 amino acids. Germline values: CDR1 MNHEY, CDR2 SMNVEV (reference sequence). J gave up 2 bases and V 6 bases, and 10 bases lay outside the gene matches. The CDR3 coding sequence is TGTGCCAGCAGCCCGACAGGGGGCCTCGCTACCTACGAGCAGTACTTC. It specifies CASSPTGGLATYEQYF.

J is TRBJ2-3 and V is TRBV11-2; 11 bases map to TRBD2. The CDR3 runs to 17 residues. With V trimmed by 5 bases and J by 0 bases, 7 bases remained unmatched. From germline, CDR1 is SGHAT and CDR2 FQNNGV. The CDR3 nucleotides read TGTGCCAGCAGCGCGACCAGACTAGCGGGGAGCACAGATACGCAGTATTTT. Its translation is CASSATRLAGSTDTQYF. Variable domain in full (rest from reference TRBV11-2 and TRBJ2-3): EAGVAQSPRYKIIEKRQSVAFWCNPISGHATLYWYQQILGQGPKLLIQFQNNGVVDDSQLPKDRFSAERLKGVDSTLKIQPAKLEDSAVYLCASSATRLAGSTDTQYFGPGTRLTVL.

This clonotype occurred once. The chain carries TRBV4-2 and TRBJ1-1; maybe TRBD1 (5 bases). V dropped 3 bases and J dropped 4 bases, with 9 bases sitting between them. CDR1 LGHNA and CDR2 YNFKEQ come from the germline V gene. This CDR3 is 13 amino acids long. The CDR3 here is CASSHRGVTEAFF. For the CDR3, the DNA is TGTGCCAGCAGCCATCGGGGGGTCACTGAAGCTTTCTTT.

This sequence joins TRBV30 and TRBJ1-2; no reliable D call. V was cut by 7 bases and J by 4 bases, with 13 bases left in between. Germline CDR1 is GTSNPN and CDR2 is SVGIG (reference sequence). The CDR3 is 12 residues long. The CDR3 nucleotides read TGTGCCTCCTCCCGGGATTTCTATGGCTACACCTTC. Its translation: CASSRDFYGYTF.

Only one count was recorded for this clonotype. The chain uses TRBV19 and TRBJ2-1; 9 bases align to TRBD1. J was trimmed by 10 bases and V by 2 bases; bases with no gene match: 6. The CDR3 length is 14 residues. Germline V gene lookup returns CDR1 LNHDA and CDR2 SQIVND (reference sequence). The CDR3 sequence: CASSIRGQGDEQFF. The CDR3 region has the DNA TGTGCCAGTAGTATACGGGGACAGGGTGACGAGCAGTTCTTC.

The genes are TRBV30 and TRBJ2-1, with 10 bases identical to TRBD2. Germline CDR1 and CDR2: GTSNPN and SVGIG (reference sequence). V lost 2 bases to trimming and J lost 12 bases; unmatched junction nucleotides: 13. The CDR3 runs to 15 residues. The CDR3 region is CAWSLSGGAAIAQFF. The CDR3 bases are TGTGCCTGGAGTTTGAGCGGGGGGGCCGCGATAGCGCAGTTCTTC. The full variable domain, its missing parts supplied by reference TRBV30 and TRBJ2-1, is SQTIHQWPATLVQPVGSPLSLECTVEGTSNPNLYWYRQAAGRGLQLLFYSVGIGQISSEVPQNLSASRPQDRQFILSSKKLLLSDSGFYLCAWSLSGGAAIAQFFGPGTRLTVL.